This TCR beta chain was recovered during a study of T cell changes during pregnancy in multiple sclerosis. Data came from immunoSEQ multiplex PCR; TCRdb stores just in-frame clones and leaves some out. The sample has about 26,000 clones; 89% are singletons. The CDR3 extends over 17 amino acids. With 2 bases clipped from V and 5 bases from J, the junction kept 15 bases outside the gene matches. CDR1 and CDR2 from the germline V gene are SQVTM and ANQGSEA. This clone has only one observation. The source of this sequence is a female donor with multiple sclerosis, enrolled in a pregnancy study. The rearrangement links TRBV29-1 to TRBJ2-7; the match to TRBD2 covers 10 bases. The sample consisted of CD8+ T cells from peripheral blood mononuclear cells, taken in the second trimester of pregnancy. The CDR3 nucleotides read TGCAGCGTTGAAAGGGTTAGTGCTAGCGGGAGATACAACGAGCAGTACTTC. Protein: CSVERVSASGRYNEQYF.